A single sample is the source of the 9 T cell receptor beta chains below, sequenced in a study of cytomegalovirus exposure and HLA in healthy donors. The PCR made use of 60 Vbeta and 13 Jbeta primers. Assay: immunoSEQ multiplex PCR; the TCRdb copy retains only in-frame clones and omits some. The sample shows about 210,000 clones, around 83% of them seen only once. Sequenced: PBMCs. The receptors were gathered from a woman between 50 and 59 years old in good health and CMV-seropositive.

Turning to this clone: The sample contains more than one DNA sequence encoding this CDR3. The rearrangement uses TRBV5-1 and TRBJ1-2, with TRBD1 as a possible D gene (6 bases). CDR1 and CDR2 (germline): SGHRS, YFSETQ. The CDR3 spans 13 residues. Trimming stripped 4 bases from V and 2 bases from J, with 9 bases between. The CDR3 nucleotides are TGCGCCAGCAGCCCAGGACAGAACTATGGCTACACCTTC. Its translation: CASSPGQNYGYTF.

Only one count was recorded for this clone. V gene TRBV28 combines with J gene TRBJ2-7; tentatively, D is TRBD1 (6 bases). CDR1 is MDHEN, CDR2 SYDVKM, per germline. V lost 6 bases and J lost 6, with 15 bases in between. CDR3 size: 13 residues. CDR3 region: CASRLPRGREQYF. The CDR3 DNA sequence: TGTGCCAGCAGGCTACCCAGGGGTCGCGAGCAGTACTTC.

This chain connects TRBV7-2 to TRBJ2-5; D not certain. The CDR3 has 15 amino acids. V lost 1 base and J lost 1, with 10 bases in between. Germline CDR1 reads SGHTA; CDR2 reads FQGNSA. The CDR3 is CASSLGAGFQETQYF. The CDR3 bases are TGTGCCAGCAGCTTAGGGGCAGGATTCCAAGAGACCCAGTACTTC.

This chain joins TRBV2 and TRBJ1-5, with TRBD1 matching over 7 bases. J gave up 9 bases and V 6 bases, and 2 bases lay outside the gene matches. The CDR3 contains 11 residues. Germline V lookup: CDR1 SNHLY, CDR2 FYNNEI. The CDR3 loop reads CASRRDRPQHF. CDR3 sequence (DNA): TGTGCCAGCAGGAGGGACAGGCCCCAGCATTTT.

J is TRBJ1-2 and V is TRBV6-4, with D unclear. The V gene lost 4 bases and the J gene lost 3 bases, with 9 bases spanning the gap. Germline CDR1 and CDR2: MRHNA and SNTAGT. The CDR3 is 13 residues long. The CDR3 loop reads CASSVESHYGYTF. Written as DNA, the CDR3 is TGTGCCAGCAGTGTGGAGTCCCACTATGGCTACACCTTC.

J is TRBJ1-6 and V is TRBV7-2; D call uncertain. Trimming cost V 2 bases and J 10 bases, with 18 bases left between them. CDR1 and CDR2 from the germline V gene are SGHTA and FQGNSA. The CDR3 has 16 amino acids. This chain's CDR3 is CASSLRISGSGSPLHF. As DNA, the CDR3 is TGTGCCAGCAGCTTACGTATTTCCGGGTCTGGGTCACCCCTCCACTTT.

V and J are TRBV6-5 and TRBJ1-5; 8 bases are shared with TRBD1. The CDR3 runs to 15 residues. Germline V gene data show CDR1 as MNHEY and CDR2 as SVGAGI. V trimming: 0 bases; J trimming: 7 bases; junction bases outside the gene matches: 5. In DNA, the CDR3 is TGTGCCAGCAGTTACTCTCAGGGGGCGGCACAGCCCCAGCATTTT. Encoded protein: CASSYSQGAAQPQHF.

This clone has just a few counts. V and J are TRBV6-1 and TRBJ2-3; D might be TRBD2 (5 bases). The CDR3 spans 13 residues. Germline V gene sequence: CDR1 MNHNS, CDR2 SASEGT. The germline V and J ends were trimmed by 8 bases and 0 bases, with 9 bases remaining between them. CDR3 residues: CASCPGSTDTQYF. The CDR3 DNA reads TGTGCCAGCTGCCCGGGGAGCACAGATACGCAGTATTTT.

The rearrangement joins TRBV30 to TRBJ1-2, with D maybe TRBD1 (5 bases). CDR1 GTSNPN and CDR2 SVGIG come from the germline V gene (reference sequence). CDR3 length: 13 residues. Trimming pared 6 bases from V and 4 bases from J, leaving 15 bases between. CDR3 nucleotide sequence: TGTGCCTGTGAGTTTGCAGGGTCCTATGGCTACACCTTC. Translated, it gives CACEFAGSYGYTF.